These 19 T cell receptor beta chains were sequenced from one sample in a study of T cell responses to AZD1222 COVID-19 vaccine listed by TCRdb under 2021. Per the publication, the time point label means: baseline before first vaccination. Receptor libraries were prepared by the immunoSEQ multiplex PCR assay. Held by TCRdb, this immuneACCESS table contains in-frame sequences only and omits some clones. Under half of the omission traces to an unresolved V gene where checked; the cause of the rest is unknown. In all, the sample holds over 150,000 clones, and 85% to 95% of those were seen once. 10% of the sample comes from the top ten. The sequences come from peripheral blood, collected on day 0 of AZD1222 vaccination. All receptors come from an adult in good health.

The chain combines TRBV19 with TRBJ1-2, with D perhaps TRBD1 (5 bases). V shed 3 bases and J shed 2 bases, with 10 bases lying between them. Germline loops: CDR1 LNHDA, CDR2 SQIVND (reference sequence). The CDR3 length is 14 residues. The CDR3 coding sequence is TGTGCCAGTAGTATCCCAGGGCGCAACTATGGCTACACCTTC. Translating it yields CASSIPGRNYGYTF.

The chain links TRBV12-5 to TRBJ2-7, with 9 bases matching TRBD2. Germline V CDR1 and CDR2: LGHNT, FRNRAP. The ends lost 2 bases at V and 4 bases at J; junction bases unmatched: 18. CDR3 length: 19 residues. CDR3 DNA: TGTGCTAGTGGTTTGTCCCCGGGGGGAGCGGGAGGATTTGGGTACGAGCAGTACTTC. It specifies CASGLSPGGAGGFGYEQYF.

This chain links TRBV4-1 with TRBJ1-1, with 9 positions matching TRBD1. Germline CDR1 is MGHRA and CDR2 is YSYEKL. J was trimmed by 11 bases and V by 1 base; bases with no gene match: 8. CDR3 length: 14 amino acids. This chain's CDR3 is CASSQVWTGEGAFF. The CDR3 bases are TGCGCCAGCAGCCAAGTATGGACAGGGGAGGGGGCTTTCTTT.

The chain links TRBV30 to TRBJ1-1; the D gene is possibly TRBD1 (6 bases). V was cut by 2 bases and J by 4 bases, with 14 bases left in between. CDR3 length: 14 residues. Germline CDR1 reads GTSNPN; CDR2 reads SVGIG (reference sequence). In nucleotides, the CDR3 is TGTGCCTGGAGTCTCGGGGGCGGGCCCACTGAAGCTTTCTTT. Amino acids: CAWSLGGGPTEAFF.

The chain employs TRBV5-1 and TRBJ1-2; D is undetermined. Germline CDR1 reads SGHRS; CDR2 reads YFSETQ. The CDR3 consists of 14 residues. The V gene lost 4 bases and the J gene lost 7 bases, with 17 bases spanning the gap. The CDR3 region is CASSLDAAASGYTF. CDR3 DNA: TGCGCCAGCAGCCTGGATGCAGCAGCAAGTGGCTACACCTTC.

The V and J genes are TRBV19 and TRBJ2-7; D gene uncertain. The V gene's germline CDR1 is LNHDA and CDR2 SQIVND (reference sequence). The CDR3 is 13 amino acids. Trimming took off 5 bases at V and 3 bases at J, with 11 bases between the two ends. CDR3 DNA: TGTGCCAGTAGTCCCGGGCCTTACTACGAGCAGTACTTC. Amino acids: CASSPGPYYEQYF.

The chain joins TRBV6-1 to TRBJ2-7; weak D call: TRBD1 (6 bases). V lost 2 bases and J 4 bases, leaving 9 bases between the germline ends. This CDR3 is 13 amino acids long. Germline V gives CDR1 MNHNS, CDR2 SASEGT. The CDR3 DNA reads TGTGCCAGCAGTGAACAGGGGATTTACGAGCAGTACTTC. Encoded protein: CASSEQGIYEQYF.

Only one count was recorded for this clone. CDR3 region: CASSLGGVGSEQFF. CDR3 nucleotide sequence: TGTGCCAGCAGCTTAGGAGGGGTTGGCAGTGAGCAGTTCTTC. V is TRBV7-9 and J is TRBJ2-1; D may match TRBD1 or TRBD2 (5 bases each). V lost 1 base and J 9 bases, leaving 13 bases between the germline ends. The CDR3 loop spans 14 amino acids. CDR1 and CDR2 from the germline V gene are SEHNR and FQNEAQ (reference sequence).

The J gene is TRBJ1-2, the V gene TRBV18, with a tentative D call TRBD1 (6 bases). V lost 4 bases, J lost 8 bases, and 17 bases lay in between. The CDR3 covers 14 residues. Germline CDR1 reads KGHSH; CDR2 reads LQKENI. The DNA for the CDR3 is TGTGCCAGCTCACGGGGGGACACCCAAGGAGGCTACACCTTC. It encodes CASSRGDTQGGYTF.

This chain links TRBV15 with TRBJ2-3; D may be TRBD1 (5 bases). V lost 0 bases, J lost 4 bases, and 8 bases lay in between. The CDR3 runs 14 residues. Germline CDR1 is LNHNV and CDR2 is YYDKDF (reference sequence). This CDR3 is CATSREQVPDTQYF. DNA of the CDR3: TGTGCCACCAGCAGAGAACAGGTACCAGATACGCAGTATTTT.

This CDR3 is CASGLVYGSSNQPQHF. The CDR3 DNA reads TGTGCTAGTGGTTTGGTTTATGGGAGTAGCAATCAGCCCCAGCATTTT. This rearrangement joins TRBV12-5 to TRBJ1-5; D gene unclear. The V end lost 0 bases, the J end lost 0 bases, and 9 bases lay between the germline ends. Germline CDR1 and CDR2: LGHNT and FRNRAP. There are 16 residues in the CDR3.

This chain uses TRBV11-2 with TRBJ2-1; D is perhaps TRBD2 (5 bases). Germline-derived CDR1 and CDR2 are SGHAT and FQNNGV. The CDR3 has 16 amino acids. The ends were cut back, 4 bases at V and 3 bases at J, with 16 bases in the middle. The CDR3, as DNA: TGTGCCAGCAGCTCCCGACTGAGCGGTGGCTACAATGAGCAGTTCTTC. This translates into CASSSRLSGGYNEQFF.

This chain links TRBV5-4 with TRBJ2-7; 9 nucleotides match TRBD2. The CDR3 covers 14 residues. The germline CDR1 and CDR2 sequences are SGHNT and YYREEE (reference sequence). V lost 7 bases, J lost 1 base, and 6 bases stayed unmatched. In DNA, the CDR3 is TGTGCCAGCCGCCGGGCGGGAGGGTCCTACGAGCAGTACTTC. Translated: CASRRAGGSYEQYF. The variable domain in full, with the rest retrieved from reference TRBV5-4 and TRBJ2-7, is ETGVTQSPTHLIKTRGQQVTLRCSSQSGHNTVSWYQQALGQGPQFIFQYYREEENGRGNFPPRFSGLQFPNYSSELNVNALELDDSALYLCASRRAGGSYEQYFGPGTRLTVT.

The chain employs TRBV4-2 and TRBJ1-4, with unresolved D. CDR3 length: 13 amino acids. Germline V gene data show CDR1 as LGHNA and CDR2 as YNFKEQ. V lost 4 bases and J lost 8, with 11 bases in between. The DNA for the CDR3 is TGTGCCAGCAGCCGAGGGCCTCGCGAAAAACTGTTTTTT. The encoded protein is CASSRGPREKLFF.

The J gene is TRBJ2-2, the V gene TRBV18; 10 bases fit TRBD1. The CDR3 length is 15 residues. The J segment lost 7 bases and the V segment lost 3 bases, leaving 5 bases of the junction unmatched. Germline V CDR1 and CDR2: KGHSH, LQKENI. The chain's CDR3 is CASSPRGQGVGELFF. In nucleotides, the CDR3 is TGTGCCAGCTCACCCCGTGGACAGGGGGTCGGGGAGCTGTTTTTT.

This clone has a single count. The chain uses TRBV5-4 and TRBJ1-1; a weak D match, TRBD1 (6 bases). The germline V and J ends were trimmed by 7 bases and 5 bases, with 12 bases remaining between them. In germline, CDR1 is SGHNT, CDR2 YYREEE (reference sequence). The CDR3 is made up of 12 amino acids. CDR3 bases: TGTGCCAGCTCCGATAGGGGGACTGAAGCTTTCTTT. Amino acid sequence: CASSDRGTEAFF.

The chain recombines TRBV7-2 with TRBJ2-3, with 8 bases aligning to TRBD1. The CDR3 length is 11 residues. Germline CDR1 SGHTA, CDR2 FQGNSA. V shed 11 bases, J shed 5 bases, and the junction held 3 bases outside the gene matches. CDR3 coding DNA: TGTGCCGGGGGACAGGTAGATACGCAGTATTTT. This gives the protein CAGGQVDTQYF.

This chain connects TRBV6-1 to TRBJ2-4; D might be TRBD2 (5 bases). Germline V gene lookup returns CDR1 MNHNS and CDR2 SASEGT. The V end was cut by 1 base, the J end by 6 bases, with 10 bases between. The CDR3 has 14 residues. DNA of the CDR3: TGTGCCAGCAGTGAAGGAGTAGGGAGAAACATTCAGTACTTC. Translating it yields CASSEGVGRNIQYF.

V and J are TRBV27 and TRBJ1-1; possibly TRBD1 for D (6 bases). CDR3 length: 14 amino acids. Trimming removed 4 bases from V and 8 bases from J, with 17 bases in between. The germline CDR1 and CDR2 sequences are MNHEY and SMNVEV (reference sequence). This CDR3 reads CASSSIPTGTEAFF. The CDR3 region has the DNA TGTGCCAGCAGTTCAATCCCAACAGGGACCGAAGCTTTCTTT.